Below are 27 T cell receptor beta chains sequenced from a single sample in a study of blood T cell repertoires in COVID-19. Profiling relied on immunoSEQ multiplex PCR, and the TCRdb table lists in-frame clones only, not all of them. The sample consists of approximately 160,000 clones, about 92% of them appearing once. Sequencing was performed on peripheral blood. The receptor source for this set is a man in his 60s with active or convalescent COVID-19.

This clone has a handful of counts. The DNA for the CDR3 is TGCGCCAGCAGCTTGTGGGGACAGGGCCCTGAAGCTTTCTTT. This encodes CASSLWGQGPEAFF. This chain links TRBV5-1 with TRBJ1-1, with 9 nucleotides matching TRBD1. CDR3 size: 14 residues. J gave up 6 bases and V 1 base, and 4 bases lay outside the gene matches. Germline CDR1 SGHRS, CDR2 YFSETQ.

V and J are TRBV5-1 and TRBJ2-1, with 7 bases aligning to TRBD2. Looked up from germline, CDR1 is SGHRS and CDR2 is YFSETQ. Trimming at V came to 4 bases and at J to 5 bases, leaving 6 bases not matched to a gene. The CDR3 loop spans 14 amino acids. The CDR3 sequence: CASSARLADNEQFF. The CDR3, as DNA: TGCGCCAGCAGCGCCCGACTAGCCGACAATGAGCAGTTCTTC. Together with reference TRBV5-1 and TRBJ2-1, the CDR3 gives the full variable domain: KAGVTQTPRYLIKTRGQQVTLSCSPISGHRSVSWYQQTPGQGLQFLFEYFSETQRNKGNFPGRFSGRQFSNSRSEMNVSTLELGDSALYLCASSARLADNEQFFGPGTRLTVL.

J is TRBJ2-2 and V is TRBV6-4; weak D call: TRBD2 (6 bases). The CDR3 runs to 16 residues. Trimming shortened V by 6 bases and J by 2 bases, and 16 bases separated the two germline ends. In germline, CDR1 is MRHNA, CDR2 SNTAGT. This CDR3 reads CASSNDPGLNTGELFF. For the CDR3, the DNA is TGTGCCAGCAGCAATGACCCGGGACTTAACACCGGGGAGCTGTTTTTT.

This chain joins TRBV5-4 and TRBJ2-5, with 7 bases aligning to TRBD1. Germline CDR1 is SGHNT and CDR2 is YYREEE (reference sequence). This CDR3 comprises 14 residues. Trimming at V came to 6 bases and at J to 3 bases, leaving 8 bases not matched to a gene. The CDR3: CASKAGTEKETQYF. CDR3 sequence (DNA): TGTGCCAGCAAAGCCGGGACAGAAAAAGAGACCCAGTACTTC.

The chain employs TRBV18 and TRBJ1-5; 7 bases fit TRBD1. The J segment lost 6 bases and the V segment lost 1 base, leaving 6 bases of the junction unmatched. CDR1 and CDR2 from the germline V gene are KGHSH and LQKENI. This CDR3 is built from 15 residues. CDR3 amino acids: CASSPQDRAPQPQHF. DNA of the CDR3: TGTGCCAGCTCACCACAAGACAGGGCCCCTCAGCCCCAGCATTTT.

The chain has TRBV6-6 and TRBJ2-7; no reliable D call. This CDR3 contains 13 residues. Germline CDR1 reads MNHNY; CDR2 reads SVGAGI (reference sequence). Trimming removed 0 bases at V and 4 bases at J, with 7 bases between. For the CDR3, the DNA is TGTGCCAGCAGTTACTCCGACACGTACGAGCAGTACTTC. Amino acid sequence: CASSYSDTYEQYF.

This sequence joins TRBV5-4 and TRBJ1-1, with D tentatively TRBD1 (5 bases). Germline V gives CDR1 SGHNT, CDR2 YYREEE (reference sequence). This CDR3 spans 15 amino acids. V was shortened by 2 bases and J by 0 bases, with 11 bases between the two germline ends. In nucleotides, the CDR3 is TGTGCCAGCAGCTTTTGGGGGGGAATGAACACTGAAGCTTTCTTT. It encodes CASSFWGGMNTEAFF.

The gene calls are TRBV5-4 and TRBJ1-2; 7 bases agree with TRBD1. Trimming cost V 1 base and J 2 bases; bases outside gene matches: 2. Germline assignment: CDR1 SGHNT and CDR2 YYREEE (reference sequence). The CDR3 spans 14 residues. Here the CDR3 DNA reads TGTGCCAGCAGCTTGATGGGACAGAACTATGGCTACACCTTC. Translated, it gives CASSLMGQNYGYTF.

V is TRBV6-5 and J is TRBJ1-6; D uncertain. Germline CDR1 is MNHEY and CDR2 is SVGAGI. The CDR3 is 15 amino acids. Trimming took 5 bases from V and 13 from J, leaving 21 bases between them. The CDR3 DNA is TGTGCCAGCAGTCAACCTAGAGGAATAATATTCCCCCTCCACTTT. Encoded protein: CASSQPRGIIFPLHF.

The V gene is TRBV6-5, the J gene TRBJ1-2; TRBD1 is a possible D gene (5 bases). CDR3 length: 13 amino acids. V was cut by 2 bases and J by 7 bases, with 11 bases left in between. Per the germline V gene, CDR1 is MNHEY and CDR2 is SVGAGI. CDR3 nucleotide sequence: TGTGCCAGCAGTTACGCACCCAGGGCTGGCTACACCTTC. Encoded protein: CASSYAPRAGYTF.

The V call is TRBV11-3, the J call TRBJ2-1; 10 positions match TRBD2. This CDR3 has 15 amino acids. Germline V lookup: CDR1 SGHNT, CDR2 YENEEA. The J segment lost 6 bases and the V segment lost 1 base, leaving 3 bases of the junction unmatched. The CDR3 loop reads CASSLAAGGINEQFF. DNA for the CDR3: TGTGCCAGCAGCTTAGCAGCGGGAGGGATCAATGAGCAGTTCTTC.

The sample holds one count of this clone. The chain is built from TRBV27 and TRBJ1-5; D unresolved. Germline V gene sequence: CDR1 MNHEY, CDR2 SMNVEV (reference sequence). The CDR3 has 14 residues. V was clipped by 2 bases and J by 3 bases, with 8 bases between them. The CDR3 reads CASSLNGNNQPQHF. The CDR3, as DNA: TGTGCCAGCAGTTTAAACGGTAACAATCAGCCCCAGCATTTT.

This clone was observed a few times. This chain connects TRBV6-5 to TRBJ2-7; D is unresolved. V was clipped by 4 bases and J by 0 bases, with 10 bases between them. The CDR3 has 14 amino acids. Germline V gives CDR1 MNHEY, CDR2 SVGAGI. The CDR3 region is CASSSSFSSYEQYF. The CDR3 DNA follows: TGTGCCAGCAGTTCTTCTTTTAGCTCCTACGAGCAGTACTTC.

J is TRBJ2-2 and V is TRBV9, with 10 bases that match TRBD2. V shed 3 bases, J shed 1 base, and the junction held 3 bases outside the gene matches. Germline assignment: CDR1 SGDLS and CDR2 YYNGEE. This CDR3 has 16 residues. The CDR3 is CASSGKREGNTGELFF. DNA for the CDR3: TGTGCCAGCAGCGGCAAGCGGGAGGGGAACACCGGGGAGCTGTTTTTT.

DNA for the CDR3: TGTGCCAGCAGTTACTCGTCACCGGGGGTGAACACTGAAGCTTTCTTT. Amino acid sequence: CASSYSSPGVNTEAFF. V gene TRBV6-5 combines with J gene TRBJ1-1; D perhaps matches TRBD1 (5 bases). The CDR3 is 16 residues long. Germline assignment: CDR1 MNHEY and CDR2 SVGAGI. V shed 0 bases and J shed 0 bases, with 11 bases lying between them.

The J gene is TRBJ1-1, the V gene TRBV19; D is unclear. The length of the CDR3 is 12 residues. V lost 3 bases, J lost 6 bases, and 8 bases lay in between. The germline gives CDR1 LNHDA, CDR2 SQIVND (reference sequence). The CDR3 sequence: CASSIMGAEAFF. CDR3 nucleotides: TGTGCCAGTAGTATCATGGGCGCTGAAGCTTTCTTT.

The chain is built from TRBV5-1 and TRBJ2-7, with TRBD2 identical over 9 bases. The J segment lost 3 bases and the V segment lost 0 bases, leaving 13 bases of the junction unmatched. Germline V gene data show CDR1 as SGHRS and CDR2 as YFSETQ. The CDR3 is 18 amino acids. The CDR3 sequence is CASSLGIGLLAGFYEQYF. The CDR3 nucleotides read TGCGCCAGCAGCTTGGGAATAGGCCTTCTAGCGGGATTCTACGAGCAGTACTTC.

V gene TRBV27 combines with J gene TRBJ2-1; 8 bases line up with TRBD1. Germline values: CDR1 MNHEY, CDR2 SMNVEV (reference sequence). V lost 6 bases to trimming and J lost 6 bases; unmatched junction nucleotides: 4. The CDR3 sequence is 13 residues long. CDR3 region: CASRRQGSNEQFF. The CDR3 region has the DNA TGTGCCAGCAGGAGACAGGGGAGCAATGAGCAGTTCTTC.

The CDR3 DNA is TGCGCCAGCAGCCAAGACAGGTACGAAAAACTGTTTTTT. It encodes CASSQDRYEKLFF. V and J are TRBV4-1 and TRBJ1-4, with D uncertain. V was trimmed by 0 bases and J by 8 bases, leaving 7 bases between them. Germline V gene lookup returns CDR1 MGHRA and CDR2 YSYEKL. The CDR3 is 13 amino acids.

The chain recombines TRBV19 with TRBJ2-5, with D tentatively TRBD2 (5 bases). Germline V gene sequence: CDR1 LNHDA, CDR2 SQIVND (reference sequence). V dropped 7 bases and J dropped 9 bases, with 9 bases sitting between them. The CDR3 consists of 10 residues. This CDR3 is CASTQRAQYF. CDR3 nucleotide sequence: TGTGCCAGTACCCAGAGGGCCCAGTACTTC.

The chain joins TRBV12-3 or TRBV12-4 to TRBJ1-1, with D unclear. The CDR3 consists of 13 residues. V shed 3 bases and J shed 3 bases, with 8 bases lying between them. The CDR3 here is CASSFDTDTEAFF. DNA of the CDR3: TGTGCCAGCAGTTTCGACACTGACACTGAAGCTTTCTTT.

The CDR3 loop reads CASSYVVTEAFF. The CDR3 DNA reads TGTGCCAGCAGTTACGTAGTGACTGAAGCTTTCTTT. The V and J genes are TRBV6-2 or TRBV6-3 and TRBJ1-1, with no clear D. Germline-derived CDR1 and CDR2 are MNHEY and SVGEGT. The length of the CDR3 is 12 residues. V was trimmed by 2 bases and J by 5 bases, leaving 6 bases between them.

The chain recombines TRBV19 with TRBJ2-7, with 10 bases fitting TRBD2. V lost 4 bases, J lost 11 bases, and 14 bases stayed unmatched. Looked up from germline, CDR1 is LNHDA and CDR2 is SQIVND (reference sequence). This CDR3 has 15 residues. The CDR3 DNA reads as TGTGCCAGTAGTACCTTAGCGGGAGGTGTAACGGCGGAGTACTTC. Protein: CASSTLAGGVTAEYF.

The V and J genes are TRBV5-1 and TRBJ2-7; TRBD2 matches at 8 bases. CDR3 size: 13 residues. CDR1 and CDR2 from the germline V gene are SGHRS and YFSETQ. V dropped 7 bases and J dropped 3; count of bases not matched to a gene: 6. The CDR3 bases are TGCGCCAGCTCCGGGACTAGTAACTACGAGCAGTACTTC. Residues: CASSGTSNYEQYF.

This clone was detected a few times. The V gene is TRBV7-6, the J gene TRBJ1-4, with a possible D match to TRBD1 (5 bases). The V gene's germline CDR1 is SGHVS and CDR2 FNYEAQ. The CDR3 runs 15 residues. Trimming shortened V by 4 bases and J by 2 bases, and 11 bases separated the two germline ends. The CDR3 protein is CASSYGGETNEKLFF. In DNA, the CDR3 is TGTGCCAGCAGCTATGGGGGGGAGACTAATGAAAAACTGTTTTTT.

The chain joins TRBV15 to TRBJ1-2, with 7 positions matching TRBD1. V gave up 0 bases and J gave up 2 bases; unmatched junction bases: 9. CDR1 and CDR2 from the germline V gene are LNHNV and YYDKDF (reference sequence). CDR3 length equals 17 residues. The CDR3 loop is CATSRDLRQGSNYGYTF. For the CDR3, the DNA is TGTGCCACCAGCAGAGATCTAAGACAGGGTAGCAACTATGGCTACACCTTC.

The V gene is TRBV6-5, the J gene TRBJ2-2, with a possible D match to TRBD1 (6 bases). The germline V gene has CDR1 MNHEY and CDR2 SVGAGI. The CDR3 is made up of 13 amino acids. V shed 10 bases and J shed 1 base, with 10 bases lying between them. Here the CDR3 DNA reads TGTGCCACCGGGACACGGAACACCGGGGAGCTGTTTTTT. Translated: CATGTRNTGELFF.